These 19 T cell receptor beta chains were sequenced from one sample in a study of T cell repertoires in cytomegalovirus infection. TCRdb redid the calling of the reads with MiXCR, one entry per CDR3 protein. The table lists about 890,000 distinct CDR3 sequences, about a third of them singletons. The antigens of these receptors remain unknown. The material sequenced was cultured CD8+ T cells from PBMCs, taken from culture after CMV antigen stimulation. These receptors all come from a human donor in good health (CMV status not recorded). Some clones in this sample may be carry-over from other donors' samples.

Notes on this clonotype: This sequence may be a read error, since a much larger clone differs from it by one base. The chain links TRBV7-9 to TRBJ2-2, with 8 bases that match TRBD1. This CDR3 comprises 13 residues. Unmatched junction bases numbered 2, after V lost 5 bases and J lost 6 bases. The germline CDR1 and CDR2 sequences are SEHNR and FQNEAQ (reference sequence). CDR3 nucleotide sequence: TGTGCCAGCAGCCGGACAGGGCCCGGGGAGCTGTTTTTT. As protein: CASSRTGPGELFF. The entire variable domain, with the rest obtained from reference TRBV7-9 and TRBJ2-2, is as follows: DTGVSQNPRHKITKRGQNVTFRCDPISEHNRLYWYRQTLGQGPEFLTYFQNEAQLEKSRLLSDRFSAERPKGSFSTLEIQRTEQGDSAMYLCASSRTGPGELFFGEGSRLTVL.

This clonotype was detected many times. The gene calls are TRBV7-2 and TRBJ1-1, with D perhaps matching TRBD1 (5 bases). The CDR3 is 12 residues long. Germline-derived CDR1 and CDR2 are SGHTA and FQGNSA. Trimming cost V 5 bases and J 7 bases, with 11 bases left between them. The CDR3 protein is CASSPRRGEAFF. The CDR3 bases are TGTGCCAGCAGCCCCCGGAGGGGTGAAGCTTTCTTT.

This clonotype was seen more than once but under ten times. The chain links TRBV4-1 to TRBJ1-1, with a possible D match to TRBD1 (5 bases). Trimming shortened V by 0 bases and J by 1 base, and 9 bases separated the two germline ends. Germline V CDR1 and CDR2: MGHRA, YSYEKL. This CDR3 is built from 15 residues. As DNA, the CDR3 is TGCGCCAGCAGCCAAGATGGGGGAGAGAACACTGAAGCTTTCTTT. This gives the protein CASSQDGGENTEAFF.

The CDR3 nucleotides are TGCGCCAGCAGCCCAGCCGCGGGGTGGGAGACCCAGTACTTC. Translated, it gives CASSPAAGWETQYF. This chain uses TRBV4-3 with TRBJ2-5, with a possible D match to TRBD2 (6 bases). This CDR3 is 14 amino acids long. CDR1 and CDR2 (germline): LGHNA, YSLEER. The germline V and J ends were trimmed by 4 bases and 5 bases, with 14 bases remaining between them.

Only a few counts were recorded for this clonotype. The chain carries TRBV4-1 and TRBJ2-1, with TRBD1 matching 8 bases. V lost 0 bases to trimming and J lost 7 bases; unmatched junction nucleotides: 5. The CDR3 is 15 residues long. Germline CDR1 MGHRA, CDR2 YSYEKL. CDR3 bases: TGCGCCAGCAGCCAAGAGGAACAGGGGGGAAATGAGCAGTTCTTC. It codes for CASSQEEQGGNEQFF.

This clonotype has a handful of counts. The gene calls are TRBV7-9 and TRBJ1-1; no clear D. CDR1 is SEHNR and CDR2 is FQNEAQ in the germline V gene (reference sequence). This CDR3 comprises 17 residues. The germline V and J ends were trimmed by 2 bases and 0 bases, with 16 bases remaining between them. CDR3 amino acids: CASSLTLRLRMNTEAFF. CDR3 DNA: TGTGCCAGCAGCTTAACATTGCGGCTTCGAATGAACACTGAAGCTTTCTTT.

This clonotype was seen more than once but under ten times. The rearrangement joins TRBV6-1 to TRBJ1-1; 7 bases fit TRBD1. The V and J ends lost 1 base and 3 bases, in that order; junction bases with no gene match: 5. The CDR3 totals 15 residues. Germline loops: CDR1 MNHNS, CDR2 SASEGT. The CDR3: CASSEGAGGYTEAFF. CDR3 in DNA: TGTGCCAGCAGTGAAGGTGCAGGGGGATACACTGAAGCTTTCTTT.

This clonotype was observed at least ten times. The chain uses TRBV7-6 and TRBJ1-2; the D is unclear. Deletions cut 4 bases from V and 2 bases from J, with 14 bases between. The CDR3 totals 15 residues. Looked up from germline, CDR1 is SGHVS and CDR2 is FNYEAQ. CDR3 sequence: CASSSEDVLNYGYTF. Here the CDR3 DNA reads TGTGCCAGCAGCTCCGAAGATGTGTTAAACTATGGCTACACCTTC.

This clonotype was recorded at least ten times. This chain connects TRBV7-9 to TRBJ1-1, with D tentatively TRBD1 (6 bases). CDR3 length equals 14 residues. CDR1 is SEHNR, CDR2 FQNEAQ, per germline (reference sequence). V was shortened by 5 bases and J by 4 bases, with 14 bases between the two germline ends. CDR3 nucleotides: TGTGCCAGCAGCCCAGGGGATCGATCCACTGAAGCTTTCTTT. Translated: CASSPGDRSTEAFF. The complete variable domain, with remaining parts taken from reference TRBV7-9 and TRBJ1-1, reads DTGVSQNPRHKITKRGQNVTFRCDPISEHNRLYWYRQTLGQGPEFLTYFQNEAQLEKSRLLSDRFSAERPKGSFSTLEIQRTEQGDSAMYLCASSPGDRSTEAFFGQGTRLTVV.

DNA of the CDR3: TGTGCCAGCAGTTTATCGAGACTACCTAGGAATTCACCCCTCCACTTT. Amino acids: CASSLSRLPRNSPLHF. The chain couples TRBV27 to TRBJ1-6, with D hard to call. Trimming removed 0 bases at V and 7 bases at J, with 13 bases between. Per germline, CDR1 MNHEY and CDR2 SMNVEV (reference sequence). The length of the CDR3 is 16 residues.

In this sample, this clonotype turned up many times. J is TRBJ2-3 and V is TRBV7-6, with 10 bases fitting TRBD1. Per the germline V gene, CDR1 is SGHVS and CDR2 is FNYEAQ. Trimming cost V 1 base and J 6 bases; bases outside gene matches: 16. CDR3 size: 19 residues. The CDR3 spells CASSLVWTGGALRPDTQYF. Here the CDR3 DNA reads TGTGCCAGCAGCTTAGTCTGGACAGGGGGTGCCTTACGGCCGGATACGCAGTATTTT.

A word on this clonotype: This may come from a read error, since a much larger clone is one base off. V and J are TRBV7-6 and TRBJ2-1; D remains unclear. The germline gives CDR1 SGHVS, CDR2 FNYEAQ. CDR3 length equals 16 residues. CDR3 DNA sequence: TGTGCCAACAGCTTAGGTTCTTTGGGCTCCTACAATGAGCAGTTCTTC. Translating gives CANSLGSLGSYNEQFF.

This CDR3 is CASSQTSGGALSTDTQYF. In nucleotides, the CDR3 is TGTGCCAGCAGTCAAACTAGCGGGGGCGCCCTGAGCACAGATACGCAGTATTTT. The chain recombines TRBV5-8 with TRBJ2-3; 11 bases match TRBD2. This CDR3 is 18 amino acids long. Germline assignment: CDR1 SGHTS and CDR2 YDEGEE. The ends lost 5 bases at V and 0 bases at J; junction bases unmatched: 11.

This clonotype was detected only a few times. This chain uses TRBV7-9 with TRBJ1-1; D is unclear. Trimming took off 5 bases at V and 7 bases at J, with 11 bases between the two ends. The CDR3 runs 12 residues. CDR1 SEHNR and CDR2 FQNEAQ come from the germline V gene (reference sequence). For the CDR3, the DNA is TGTGCCAGCAGCCCCCACCGAAATGAAGCTTTCTTT. Its translation is CASSPHRNEAFF.

In this sample, this clonotype turned up a few times. V gene TRBV20-1 combines with J gene TRBJ2-7, with D unclear. CDR1 is DFQATT, CDR2 SNEGSKA, per germline (reference sequence). The CDR3 spans 11 residues. The DNA for the CDR3 is TGCACCGCCCAAGGGATCTACGAGCAGTACGTC. Protein sequence: CTAQGIYEQYV.

This clonotype was recorded a few times. V and J are TRBV7-9 and TRBJ2-1, with 10 bases identical to TRBD2. Germline CDR1 reads SEHNR; CDR2 reads FQNEAQ (reference sequence). V lost 5 bases, J lost 2 bases, and 3 bases stayed unmatched. The CDR3 extends over 15 amino acids. The CDR3 protein is CASSSGGVPYNEQFF. The CDR3 DNA follows: TGTGCCAGCAGCAGCGGGGGGGTCCCCTACAATGAGCAGTTCTTC. Looking up the rest from reference TRBV7-9 and TRBJ2-1 gives the full variable domain: DTGVSQNPRHKITKRGQNVTFRCDPISEHNRLYWYRQTLGQGPEFLTYFQNEAQLEKSRLLSDRFSAERPKGSFSTLEIQRTEQGDSAMYLCASSSGGVPYNEQFFGPGTRLTVL.

V and J are TRBV27 and TRBJ1-6; a possible D gene is TRBD1 (6 bases). Germline V CDR1 and CDR2: MNHEY, SMNVEV (reference sequence). The CDR3 is made up of 15 amino acids. V lost 3 bases and J lost 9, with 15 bases in between. The CDR3 is CASSFSRQGTSPLHF. For the CDR3, the DNA is TGTGCCAGCAGTTTTTCCCGTCAGGGGACTTCACCCCTCCACTTT.

This clonotype was counted many times. The chain links TRBV7-2 to TRBJ2-1; TRBD2 aligns across 12 bases. The J segment lost 0 bases and the V segment lost 5 bases, leaving 5 bases of the junction unmatched. CDR1 is SGHTA and CDR2 is FQGNSA in the germline V gene. The CDR3 spans 17 residues. This chain's CDR3 is CASSKTSGGGSYNEQFF. CDR3 sequence (DNA): TGTGCCAGCAGCAAGACTAGCGGGGGAGGCTCCTACAATGAGCAGTTCTTC.

This clonotype was counted a few times. This rearrangement joins TRBV10-2 to TRBJ2-2; no clear D gene. Trimming took off 7 bases at V and 6 bases at J, with 9 bases between the two ends. CDR3 size: 12 residues. Looked up from germline, CDR1 is WSHSY and CDR2 is SAAADI. The DNA of the CDR3 is TGCGCCAGCACGCCGTATGCCGGGGAGCTGTTTTTT. It yields the protein CASTPYAGELFF.